A selection of T cell receptor beta chains follows, all from one sample in a study of T cells in Graves' hyperthyroidism and ophthalmopathy. Using its own MiXCR run on the multiplex PCR reads, TCRdb lists one record per CDR3 protein. The repertoire consists of fewer than 350,000 distinct CDR3 sequences, with roughly 15% occurring once and the leading ten covering 6% to 8%. Material: blood. These receptors were collected from a woman in her 30s with Graves' hyperthyroidism that later progressed to Graves' ophthalmopathy. The CDR3 runs from the conserved cysteine through the conserved F or W. A D gene is named only where the DNA matches it firmly. The size entry is marked missing in some rows and otherwise reads once, few, many or a size class.

>many|TRBV12-3/TRBV12-4|-|TRBJ2-1
CASIADSSYNEQFF
TGTGCCAGCATAGCGGATAGCTCCTACAATGAGCAGTTCTTC
>many|TRBV6-1|-|TRBJ2-7
CASSEHREEQYF
TGTGCCAGCAGTGAACACAGGGAAGAGCAGTACTTC
>many|TRBV27|TRBD2|TRBJ2-1
CASSVGLAGAYEQFF
TGTGCCAGCAGTGTGGGACTAGCGGGAGCCTATGAGCAGTTCTTC
>few|TRBV7-2|-|TRBJ1-6
CASSTQIYNSPLHF
TGTGCCAGTTCGACTCAAATCTATAATTCACCCCTCCACTTT
>many|TRBV12-5|-|TRBJ2-1
CASGLYRSQFF
TGTGCTAGTGGTTTGTACCGGTCGCAGTTCTTC
>many|TRBV20-1|-|TRBJ2-1
CSASGPLTYNEQFF
TGCAGTGCTAGCGGACCCCTCACCTACAATGAGCAGTTCTTC
>many|TRBV7-2|TRBD2|TRBJ2-7
CASSLSLAGGIEQYF
TGTGCCAGCAGCTTGTCCCTCGCGGGGGGGATCGAGCAGTACTTC
>many|TRBV27|TRBD2|TRBJ2-2
CASKLAGGWTGELFF
TGTGCCAGCAAACTAGCGGGAGGATGGACCGGGGAGCTGTTTTTT
>many|TRBV7-2|-|TRBJ2-1
CASSLRGANEQFF
TGTGCCAGCAGCTTACGGGGGGCTAATGAGCAGTTCTTC
>many|TRBV6-6|-|TRBJ1-6
CASSYGRDPSSPLHF
TGTGCCAGCAGTTACGGCAGGGATCCTAGTTCACCCCTCCACTTT
>-|TRBV6-2/TRBV6-3|TRBD2|TRBJ2-1
CASRGGLAGLDEQFF
TGTGCCAGCAGGGGGGGACTAGCGGGATTAGATGAGCAGTTCTTC
>many|TRBV5-6|-|TRBJ2-5
CASSRRHQETQYF
TGTGCCAGCAGCCGGAGACACCAAGAGACCCAGTACTTC
>-|TRBV20-1|TRBD1|TRBJ2-1
CSARSQSGQGNYNEQFF
TGCAGTGCTAGGTCTCAGTCCGGACAGGGGAACTACAATGAGCAGTTCTTC